The next 32 T cell receptor beta chains were all read from a single sample in a study of blood T cell repertoires in COVID-19. Using immunoSEQ multiplex PCR, the repertoire was profiled, and TCRdb retains in-frame clones only, with some absent. Among 490,000 or so clones listed, 80% to 90% were seen once. The specimen was PBMCs or T cells enriched from blood (not recorded which). The receptors were sampled from a woman aged 55-70 years who had recovered from COVID-19.

The sample holds one count of this clone. This chain links TRBV11-3 with TRBJ2-3, with D possibly matching TRBD1 (6 bases). CDR1 and CDR2 (germline): SGHNT, YENEEA. V was shortened by 3 bases and J by 3 bases, with 16 bases between the two germline ends. The CDR3 has 16 amino acids. Here the CDR3 reads CASSFGVGGETDTQYF. The DNA for the CDR3 is TGTGCCAGCAGCTTCGGTGTAGGGGGAGAAACAGATACGCAGTATTTT.

This clone was observed a few times. Other DNA variants within this sample encode the same CDR3. V and J are TRBV30 and TRBJ1-5; tentative D call: TRBD1 (6 bases). V lost 1 base to trimming and J lost 4 bases, with 8 bases between them. CDR1 is GTSNPN and CDR2 is SVGIG in the germline V gene (reference sequence). The CDR3 contains 13 residues. CDR3 sequence: CAWSGGPNQPQHF. The CDR3 DNA reads TGTGCCTGGAGTGGGGGGCCTAATCAGCCCCAGCATTTT.

The chain has TRBV6-5 and TRBJ1-5, with TRBD1 matching over 7 bases. The CDR3 is 16 residues long. Germline values: CDR1 MNHEY, CDR2 SVGAGI. V was pared by 0 bases and J by 6 bases, with 8 bases of the junction left unmatched. The CDR3 reads CASSYSRGGEGQPQHF. Written as DNA, the CDR3 is TGTGCCAGCAGTTACTCGAGAGGGGGCGAGGGTCAGCCCCAGCATTTT.

The chain combines TRBV5-1 with TRBJ2-2, with D perhaps TRBD2 (5 bases). This CDR3 has 17 residues. Trimming removed 4 bases at V and 3 bases at J, with 19 bases between. CDR1 is SGHRS, CDR2 YFSETQ, per germline. CDR3 sequence reads: CASSPKGVQQDTGELFF. The CDR3, as DNA: TGCGCCAGCAGCCCCAAGGGAGTCCAGCAGGACACCGGGGAGCTGTTTTTT.

The chain links TRBV7-9 to TRBJ2-1; D might be TRBD2 (5 bases). This CDR3 spans 11 amino acids. V was trimmed by 8 bases and J by 10 bases, leaving 12 bases between them. Looked up from germline, CDR1 is SEHNR and CDR2 is FQNEAQ (reference sequence). The CDR3, as DNA: TGTGCCAGCTCCGACGGGGTAGAGCAGTTCTTC. As protein: CASSDGVEQFF.

V is TRBV30 and J is TRBJ1-3; D call uncertain. With 4 bases removed from V and 2 bases from J, the gap between germline ends came to 15 bases. Germline CDR1 reads GTSNPN; CDR2 reads SVGIG (reference sequence). The CDR3 covers 15 residues. CDR3 sequence: CAWKRVGTPGNTIYF. CDR3 bases: TGTGCCTGGAAGAGGGTCGGTACTCCTGGAAACACCATATATTTT.

The chain carries TRBV5-6 and TRBJ2-7; tentative D call: TRBD1 (6 bases). Germline lookup yields CDR1 SGHDT and CDR2 YYEEEE. This CDR3 contains 13 residues. The CDR3 DNA reads as TGTGCCAGCAGTTTGGGGGCAGGCTACGAGCAGTACGTC. Protein sequence: CASSLGAGYEQYV.

J is TRBJ1-2 and V is TRBV18, with D perhaps TRBD1 (5 bases). Deletions cut 6 bases from V and 3 bases from J, with 14 bases between. This CDR3 comprises 14 residues. Per the germline V gene, CDR1 is KGHSH and CDR2 is LQKENI. The CDR3 bases are TGTGCCAGCTCCCCCCAGGGTCAGGACTATGGCTACACCTTC. Translating gives CASSPQGQDYGYTF.

The chain couples TRBV24-1 to TRBJ1-2; TRBD1 is a possible D gene (5 bases). Looked up from germline, CDR1 is KGHDR and CDR2 is SFDVKD. V dropped 6 bases and J dropped 4 bases, with 8 bases sitting between them. This CDR3 is 12 amino acids long. The CDR3 here is CATSKGPYGYTF. The CDR3 DNA reads as TGTGCCACCAGTAAGGGGCCCTATGGCTACACCTTC.

Remarks on this clone: Other DNA sequences of this sample code for an identical CDR3. The chain couples TRBV4-1 to TRBJ2-7; TRBD1 aligns across 8 bases. This CDR3 is built from 14 residues. V was pared by 4 bases and J by 4 bases, with 6 bases of the junction left unmatched. Germline values: CDR1 MGHRA, CDR2 YSYEKL. CDR3 residues: CASSPPGQAYEQYF. The CDR3 DNA reads as TGCGCCAGCAGCCCCCCGGGACAGGCTTACGAGCAGTACTTC.

The chain recombines TRBV5-8 with TRBJ2-4, with D tentatively TRBD2 (6 bases). This CDR3 is built from 15 residues. Germline V gene lookup returns CDR1 SGHTS and CDR2 YDEGEE. V shed 3 bases and J shed 3 bases, with 13 bases lying between them. The DNA for the CDR3 is TGTGCCAGCAGCTCTCAGGGACTGGGCAAAAACATTCAGTACTTC. Translating it yields CASSSQGLGKNIQYF.

This chain links TRBV19 with TRBJ1-2; 7 bases map to TRBD1. The CDR3 is 15 residues long. V trimming: 4 bases; J trimming: 3 bases; junction bases outside the gene matches: 8. Looked up from germline, CDR1 is LNHDA and CDR2 is SQIVND (reference sequence). CDR3: CASSTTGDSYYGYTF. In nucleotides, the CDR3 is TGTGCCAGTAGTACAACAGGGGACTCATACTATGGCTACACCTTC.

There are a few counts of this clone. This chain joins TRBV28 and TRBJ1-6, with D perhaps TRBD1 (6 bases). Germline V gives CDR1 MDHEN, CDR2 SYDVKM. CDR3 length: 15 residues. V was pared by 5 bases and J by 0 bases, with 8 bases between. DNA of the CDR3: TGTGCCAGCAGTCAACAGGGCTCCTATAATTCACCCCTCCACTTT. It specifies CASSQQGSYNSPLHF.

This sequence joins TRBV9 and TRBJ2-5; 8 nucleotides match TRBD2. Losses at the gene ends were 4 bases for V and 5 bases for J; bases not matched to a gene: 13. CDR3 length: 16 amino acids. Germline V gene lookup returns CDR1 SGDLS and CDR2 YYNGEE. The DNA for the CDR3 is TGTGCCAGCAGCAATTACCACTTAGCGGGGATGGAGACCCAGTACTTC. Residues: CASSNYHLAGMETQYF. Based on the CDR3 plus reference TRBV9 and TRBJ2-5, the full variable domain is DSGVTQTPKHLITATGQRVTLRCSPRSGDLSVYWYQQSLDQGLQFLIQYYNGEERAKGNILERFSAQQFPDLHSELNLSSLELGDSALYFCASSNYHLAGMETQYFGPGTRLLVL.

V is TRBV7-2 and J is TRBJ2-3; the D gene is possibly TRBD2 (6 bases). The CDR3 spans 16 residues. Between the trimmed V and J ends, which lost 1 base and 1 base, there was a span of 12 bases. Germline assignment: CDR1 SGHTA and CDR2 FQGNSA. The CDR3 protein is CASSLGLASGTDTQYF. The CDR3 nucleotides read TGTGCCAGCAGCTTAGGTCTAGCGTCTGGCACAGATACGCAGTATTTT.

This chain links TRBV6-5 with TRBJ2-2; D gene unclear. Trimming cost V 10 bases and J 1 base, with 10 bases left between them. This CDR3 has 13 amino acids. CDR1 is MNHEY and CDR2 is SVGAGI in the germline V gene. CDR3 sequence (DNA): TGTGCCACCTCGCTAGAGAACACCGGGGAGCTGTTTTTT. It is translated as CATSLENTGELFF.

The chain recombines TRBV5-1 with TRBJ1-2; TRBD1 is a possible D gene (6 bases). The CDR3 runs to 16 residues. Germline V gene data show CDR1 as SGHRS and CDR2 as YFSETQ. Trimming removed 0 bases at V and 0 bases at J, with 12 bases between. The CDR3 DNA sequence: TGCGCCAGCAGCTTGGACAGGGACGATCCTAACTATGGCTACACCTTC. It encodes CASSLDRDDPNYGYTF.

V gene TRBV9 combines with J gene TRBJ2-5; TRBD2 agrees at 13 bases. CDR1 is SGDLS and CDR2 is YYNGEE in the germline V gene. The trim removed 0 bases at V and 1 base at J, leaving 3 bases unmatched. This CDR3 is 17 amino acids long. The CDR3 nucleotides read TGTGCCAGCAGCGTAGGACTAGCGGGGGGCTCCCAAGAGACCCAGTACTTC. Protein sequence: CASSVGLAGGSQETQYF. Together with reference TRBV9 and TRBJ2-5, the CDR3 gives the full variable domain: DSGVTQTPKHLITATGQRVTLRCSPRSGDLSVYWYQQSLDQGLQFLIQYYNGEERAKGNILERFSAQQFPDLHSELNLSSLELGDSALYFCASSVGLAGGSQETQYFGPGTRLLVL.

V and J are TRBV5-5 and TRBJ1-4, with unresolved D. The CDR3 has 14 amino acids. Trimming left V 4 bases short and J 8 bases short, with 15 bases between. Germline V CDR1 and CDR2: SGHKS, YYEKEE (reference sequence). CDR3 amino acids: CASSGGPPREKLFF. CDR3 bases: TGTGCCAGCAGCGGAGGGCCACCAAGGGAAAAACTGTTTTTT.

V usage is TRBV2 and J usage is TRBJ1-5, with TRBD1 matching over 8 bases. CDR3 size: 14 residues. Per the germline V gene, CDR1 is SNHLY and CDR2 is FYNNEI. After removal of 6 bases from V and 0 bases from J, the junction contained 1 base not matched to a gene. As DNA, the CDR3 is TGTGCCAGCAGGGGGACAGGTAGCAATCAGCCCCAGCATTTT. This codes for CASRGTGSNQPQHF.

This clone was counted a single time. The chain carries TRBV25-1 and TRBJ2-4; weak D call: TRBD1 (7 bases). The length of the CDR3 is 13 residues. Germline CDR1 is MGHDK and CDR2 is SYGVNS. The ends were cut back, 4 bases at V and 8 bases at J, with 12 bases in the middle. The CDR3 DNA follows: TGTGCCAGCAGTGTTCAGGGGGGATACATTCAGTACTTC. Amino acid sequence: CASSVQGGYIQYF.

The rearrangement uses TRBV2 and TRBJ1-2; no clear D gene. Germline values: CDR1 SNHLY, CDR2 FYNNEI. This CDR3 spans 11 amino acids. V was pared by 3 bases and J by 5 bases, with 4 bases between. The CDR3 loop is CASSDRYGYTF. CDR3 nucleotides: TGTGCCAGCAGTGACCGTTATGGCTACACCTTC.

The chain recombines TRBV6-4 with TRBJ1-5; possible D gene TRBD1, 5 bases. From germline, CDR1 is MRHNA and CDR2 SNTAGT. The CDR3 spans 19 residues. V lost 2 bases and J lost 0, with 20 bases in between. CDR3 sequence: CASSDAEAGQIYSNQPQHF. The CDR3 DNA reads as TGTGCCAGCAGTGACGCCGAGGCGGGGCAAATTTATAGCAATCAGCCCCAGCATTTT.

This chain links TRBV30 with TRBJ2-1; TRBD1 is a possible D gene (5 bases). V was shortened by 2 bases and J by 8 bases, with 10 bases between the two germline ends. CDR3 length: 12 amino acids. Germline lookup yields CDR1 GTSNPN and CDR2 SVGIG (reference sequence). DNA of the CDR3: TGTGCCTGGAGTCCAGGGATACATGAGCAGTTCTTC. Its protein product is CAWSPGIHEQFF.

V usage is TRBV4-1 and J usage is TRBJ1-1; tentative D call: TRBD1 (6 bases). CDR3 length: 15 amino acids. V was cut by 3 bases and J by 2 bases, with 13 bases left in between. Per germline, CDR1 MGHRA and CDR2 YSYEKL. CDR3 DNA: TGCGCCAGCAGCCAGACATGGACAGTTAACACTGAAGCTTTCTTT. This sequence encodes CASSQTWTVNTEAFF.

Concerning this clone itself: This same CDR3 is encoded by further DNA sequences in the sample. This sequence joins TRBV10-3 and TRBJ1-1, with a weak D call TRBD1 (5 bases). CDR1 and CDR2 (germline): ENHRY, SYGVKD. This CDR3 comprises 13 residues. The ends were cut back, 5 bases at V and 1 base at J, with 8 bases in the middle. CDR3 sequence reads: CAISTGQNTEAFF. CDR3 nucleotides: TGTGCCATCAGTACCGGACAGAACACTGAAGCTTTCTTT.

This clone has a handful of counts. The V gene is TRBV10-2, the J gene TRBJ1-6, with TRBD1 matching 7 bases. The CDR3 is made up of 13 amino acids. Germline V gives CDR1 WSHSY, CDR2 SAAADI. The V segment lost 8 bases and the J segment 11 bases; nucleotides outside the gene matches: 9. CDR3 sequence (DNA): TGCGCCAGCTCCCCCAGGGGGAATCCACCCCTCCACTTT. This encodes CASSPRGNPPLHF.

Turning to this clone: This may be a read error, as it is one base from a much larger clone. The rearrangement uses TRBV14 and TRBJ1-1, with 8 bases aligning to TRBD1. CDR3 length: 13 residues. Losses at the gene ends were 5 bases for V and 2 bases for J; bases not matched to a gene: 1. Germline V gene sequence: CDR1 SGHDN, CDR2 FVKESK. In DNA form, the CDR3 reads TGTGCCAGCAGCGGACAGGGTAACACTGAAGCTTTCTTT. It encodes CASSGQGNTEAFF. Full variable domain (missing parts from reference TRBV14 and TRBJ1-1): EAGVTQFPSHSVIEKGQTVTLRCDPISGHDNLYWYRRVMGKEIKFLLHFVKESKQDESGMPNNRFLAERTGGTYSTLKVQPAELEDSGVYFCASSGQGNTEAFFGQGTRLTVV.

V gene TRBV6-5 combines with J gene TRBJ2-7, with 8 positions matching TRBD1. The CDR3 contains 11 residues. J lost 12 bases, V lost 8 bases, and 9 bases had no gene match. Germline CDR1 and CDR2: MNHEY and SVGAGI. CDR3 coding DNA: TGTGCCAGCGGGGGGACAGGCGCCTGGTACGTC. Its protein product is CASGGTGAWYV.

The J gene is TRBJ1-3, the V gene TRBV7-2; the match to TRBD1 covers 7 bases. V dropped 1 base and J dropped 0; count of bases not matched to a gene: 0. This CDR3 region has 15 residues. CDR1 is SGHTA and CDR2 is FQGNSA in the germline V gene. The CDR3 coding sequence is TGTGCCAGCAGCTTAGGGGACAGCTCTGGAAACACCATATATTTT. Translated, it gives CASSLGDSSGNTIYF. The full variable domain, rest sourced from reference TRBV7-2 and TRBJ1-3, is GAGVSQSPSNKVTEKGKDVELRCDPISGHTALYWYRQSLGQGLEFLIYFQGNSAPDKSGLPSDRFSAERTGGSVSTLTIQRTQQEDSAVYLCASSLGDSSGNTIYFGEGSWLTVV.

V is TRBV5-1 and J is TRBJ1-2, with 9 bases lining up with TRBD1. Germline lookup yields CDR1 SGHRS and CDR2 YFSETQ. CDR3 length: 15 residues. The V segment lost 0 bases and the J segment 7 bases; nucleotides outside the gene matches: 7. CDR3 region: CASSLVFGQGPGYTF. The CDR3 DNA sequence: TGCGCCAGCAGCTTGGTGTTCGGACAGGGGCCTGGCTACACCTTC. Complete variable domain (other parts from reference TRBV5-1 and TRBJ1-2): KAGVTQTPRYLIKTRGQQVTLSCSPISGHRSVSWYQQTPGQGLQFLFEYFSETQRNKGNFPGRFSGRQFSNSRSEMNVSTLELGDSALYLCASSLVFGQGPGYTFGSGTRLTVV.

The J gene is TRBJ2-1, the V gene TRBV21-1; the table calls TRBD1, which could not be checked here. TRBV21-1 is reported as a pseudogene. This CDR3 comprises 16 residues. The CDR3 DNA reads TGTGCCAGCAGCAACCACCACATCGGGACAAAAAATGAGCAGTTCTTC. Encoded protein: CASSNHHIGTKNEQFF.